The source of this T cell receptor beta chain is a study of OX40 agonist ivuxolimab in advanced cancers. The method was immunoSEQ multiplex PCR; TCRdb's version includes in-frame clones alone and lacks a portion of them. The repertoire holds some 51,000 clones, with about 90% as singletons. Germline CDR1 is SEHNR and CDR2 is FQNEAQ (reference sequence). The CDR3 contains 13 residues. V lost 3 bases, J lost 8 bases, and 10 bases lay in between. The sequence was obtained from an adult with an advanced solid tumor such as melanoma, head and neck, liver or kidney cancer. Source: CD4+ or CD8+ T cells sorted from blood, taken in a trial of the OX40 agonist ivuxolimab. The rearrangement uses TRBV7-9 and TRBJ2-2; D not resolved. CDR3 nucleotides: TGTGCCAGCAGCTTCCAACGGGTTGGGGAGCTGTTTTTT. It is translated as CASSFQRVGELFF.